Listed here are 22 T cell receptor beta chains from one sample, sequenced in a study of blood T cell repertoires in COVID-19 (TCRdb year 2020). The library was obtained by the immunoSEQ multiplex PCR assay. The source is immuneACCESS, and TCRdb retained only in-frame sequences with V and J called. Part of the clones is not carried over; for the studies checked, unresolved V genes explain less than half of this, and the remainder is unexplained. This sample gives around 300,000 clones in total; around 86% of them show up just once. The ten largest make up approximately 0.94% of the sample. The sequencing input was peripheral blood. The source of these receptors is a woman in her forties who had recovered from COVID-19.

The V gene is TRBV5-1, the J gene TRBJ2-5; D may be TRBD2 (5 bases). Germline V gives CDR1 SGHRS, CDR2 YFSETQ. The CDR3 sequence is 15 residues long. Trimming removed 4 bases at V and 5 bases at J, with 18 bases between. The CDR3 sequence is CASSRREGVGETQYF. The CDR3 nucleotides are TGCGCCAGCAGCCGGCGAGAGGGAGTCGGGGAGACCCAGTACTTC.

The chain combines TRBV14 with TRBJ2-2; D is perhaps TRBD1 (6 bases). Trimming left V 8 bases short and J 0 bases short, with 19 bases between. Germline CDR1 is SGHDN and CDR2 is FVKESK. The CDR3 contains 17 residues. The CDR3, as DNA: TGTGCCAGCCGACCGGGACACCTATACGCGAACACCGGGGAGCTGTTTTTT. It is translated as CASRPGHLYANTGELFF.

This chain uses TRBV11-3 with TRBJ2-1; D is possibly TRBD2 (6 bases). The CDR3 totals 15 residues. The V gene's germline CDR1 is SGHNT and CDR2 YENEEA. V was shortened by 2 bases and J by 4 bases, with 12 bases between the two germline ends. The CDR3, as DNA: TGTGCCAGCAGCTTATCTGGCGGGGTTTACAATGAGCAGTTCTTC. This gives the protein CASSLSGGVYNEQFF.

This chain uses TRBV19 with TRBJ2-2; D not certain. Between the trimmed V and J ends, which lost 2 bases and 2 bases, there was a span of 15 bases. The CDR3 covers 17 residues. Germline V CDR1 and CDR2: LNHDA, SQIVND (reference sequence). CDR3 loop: CASSIIFTAGNTGELFF. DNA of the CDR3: TGTGCCAGTAGTATAATTTTCACGGCAGGTAACACCGGGGAGCTGTTTTTT.

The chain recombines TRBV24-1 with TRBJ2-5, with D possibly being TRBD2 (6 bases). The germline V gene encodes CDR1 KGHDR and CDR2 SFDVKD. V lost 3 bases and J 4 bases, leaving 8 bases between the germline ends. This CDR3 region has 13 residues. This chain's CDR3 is CATSDGGAETQYF. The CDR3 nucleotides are TGTGCCACCAGTGATGGCGGGGCAGAGACCCAGTACTTC.

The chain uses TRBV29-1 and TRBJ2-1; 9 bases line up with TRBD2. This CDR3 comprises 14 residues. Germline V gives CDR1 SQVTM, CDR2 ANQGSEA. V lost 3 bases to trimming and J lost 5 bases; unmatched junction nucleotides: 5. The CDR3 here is CSVEGLAGNNEQFF. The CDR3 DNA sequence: TGCAGCGTTGAGGGGCTAGCGGGGAACAATGAGCAGTTCTTC.

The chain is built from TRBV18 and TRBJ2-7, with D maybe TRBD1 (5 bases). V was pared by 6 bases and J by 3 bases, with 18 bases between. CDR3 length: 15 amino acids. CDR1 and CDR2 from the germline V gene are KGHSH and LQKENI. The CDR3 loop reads CASSPRTGGRYEQYF. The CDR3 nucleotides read TGTGCCAGCTCGCCCCGTACAGGCGGTCGCTACGAGCAGTACTTC.

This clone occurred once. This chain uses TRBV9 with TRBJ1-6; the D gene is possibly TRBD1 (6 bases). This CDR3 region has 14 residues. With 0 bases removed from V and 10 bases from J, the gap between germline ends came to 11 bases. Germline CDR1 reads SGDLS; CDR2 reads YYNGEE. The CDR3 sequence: CASSVAGGQSPLHF. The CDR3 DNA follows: TGTGCCAGCAGCGTAGCGGGGGGCCAGTCACCCCTCCACTTT.

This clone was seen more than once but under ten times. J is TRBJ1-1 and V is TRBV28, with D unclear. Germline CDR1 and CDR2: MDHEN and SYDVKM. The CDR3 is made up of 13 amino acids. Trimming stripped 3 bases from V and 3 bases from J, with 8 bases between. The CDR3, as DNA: TGTGCCAGCAGTTTTCCCGGGGACACTGAAGCTTTCTTT. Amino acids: CASSFPGDTEAFF. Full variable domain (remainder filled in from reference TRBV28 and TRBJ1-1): DVKVTQSSRYLVKRTGEKVFLECVQDMDHENMFWYRQDPGLGLRLIYFSYDVKMKEKGDIPEGYSVSREKKERFSLILESASTNQTSMYLCASSFPGDTEAFFGQGTRLTVV.

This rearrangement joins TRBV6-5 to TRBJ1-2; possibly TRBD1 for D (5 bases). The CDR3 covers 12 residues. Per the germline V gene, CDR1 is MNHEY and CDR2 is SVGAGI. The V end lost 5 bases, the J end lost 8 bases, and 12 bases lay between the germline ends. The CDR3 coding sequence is TGTGCCAGCAGTCGGGACTCAGCCGGCTACACCTTC. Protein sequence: CASSRDSAGYTF.

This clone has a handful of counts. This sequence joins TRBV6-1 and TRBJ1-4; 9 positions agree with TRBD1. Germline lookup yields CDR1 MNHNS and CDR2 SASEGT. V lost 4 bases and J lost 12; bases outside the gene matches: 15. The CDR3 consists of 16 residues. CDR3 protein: CASSVASGTGTSELFF. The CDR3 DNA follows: TGTGCCAGCAGTGTGGCCTCCGGGACAGGGACTTCGGAACTGTTTTTT.

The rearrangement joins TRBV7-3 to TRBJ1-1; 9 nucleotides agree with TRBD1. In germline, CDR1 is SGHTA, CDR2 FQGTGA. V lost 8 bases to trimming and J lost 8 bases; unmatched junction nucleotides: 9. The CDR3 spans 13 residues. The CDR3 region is CASGEMGQGEAFF. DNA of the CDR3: TGTGCCAGCGGAGAAATGGGACAGGGAGAAGCTTTCTTT.

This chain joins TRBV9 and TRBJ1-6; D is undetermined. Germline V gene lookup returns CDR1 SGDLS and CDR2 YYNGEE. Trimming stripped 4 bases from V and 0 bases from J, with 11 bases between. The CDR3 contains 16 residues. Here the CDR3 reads CASSTRTTSYNSPLHF. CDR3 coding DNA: TGTGCCAGCAGCACTAGGACGACCTCCTATAATTCACCCCTCCACTTT.

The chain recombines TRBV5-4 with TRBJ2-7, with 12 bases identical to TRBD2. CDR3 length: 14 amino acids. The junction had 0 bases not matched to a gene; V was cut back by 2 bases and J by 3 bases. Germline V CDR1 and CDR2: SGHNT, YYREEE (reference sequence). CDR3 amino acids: CASSLLAGGYEQYF. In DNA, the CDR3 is TGTGCCAGCAGCTTACTAGCGGGAGGCTACGAGCAGTACTTC.

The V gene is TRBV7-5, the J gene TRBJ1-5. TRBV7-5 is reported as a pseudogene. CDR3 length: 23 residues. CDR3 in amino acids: CARSFVIERGGHGTLFCNQPQHF. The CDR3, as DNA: TGTGCCAGAAGCTTTGTTATCGAGCGGGGGGGCCATGGGACACTCTTTTGCAATCAGCCCCAGCATTTT.

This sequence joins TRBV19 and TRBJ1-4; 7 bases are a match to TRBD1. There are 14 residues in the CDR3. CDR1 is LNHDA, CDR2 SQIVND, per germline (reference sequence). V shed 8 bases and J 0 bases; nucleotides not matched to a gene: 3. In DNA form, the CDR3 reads TGTGCCAGTGAAGGGGGCGCAACTAATGAAAAACTGTTTTTT. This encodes CASEGGATNEKLFF.

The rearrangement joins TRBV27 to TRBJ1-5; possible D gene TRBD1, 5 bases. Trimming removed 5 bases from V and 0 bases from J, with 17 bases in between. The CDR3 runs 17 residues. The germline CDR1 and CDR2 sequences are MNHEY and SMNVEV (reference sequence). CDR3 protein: CASSLTPNRNSNQPQHF. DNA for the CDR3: TGTGCCAGCAGTCTCACGCCCAACAGGAATAGCAATCAGCCCCAGCATTTT.

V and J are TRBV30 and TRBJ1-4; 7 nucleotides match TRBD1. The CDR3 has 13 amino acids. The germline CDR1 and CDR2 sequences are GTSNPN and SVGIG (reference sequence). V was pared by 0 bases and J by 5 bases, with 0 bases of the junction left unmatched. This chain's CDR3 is CAWSVQGNEKLFF. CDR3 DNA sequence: TGTGCCTGGAGTGTACAGGGGAATGAAAAACTGTTTTTT.

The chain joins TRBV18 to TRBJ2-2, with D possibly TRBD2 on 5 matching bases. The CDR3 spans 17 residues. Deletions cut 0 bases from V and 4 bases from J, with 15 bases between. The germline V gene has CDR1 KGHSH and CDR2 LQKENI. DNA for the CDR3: TGTGCCAGCTCACCACCGTTCGCCCAGCGGAGCACCGGGGAGCTGTTTTTT. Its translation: CASSPPFAQRSTGELFF. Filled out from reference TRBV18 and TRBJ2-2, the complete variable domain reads NAGVMQNPRHLVRRRGQEARLRCSPMKGHSHVYWYRQLPEEGLKFMVYLQKENIIDESGMPKERFSAEFPKEGPSILRIQQVVRGDSAAYFCASSPPFAQRSTGELFFGEGSRLTVL.

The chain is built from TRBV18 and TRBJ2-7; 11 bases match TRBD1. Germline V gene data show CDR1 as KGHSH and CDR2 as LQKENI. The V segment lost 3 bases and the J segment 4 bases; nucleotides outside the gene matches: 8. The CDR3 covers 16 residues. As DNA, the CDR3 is TGTGCCAGCTCACCGAAAACCGGGACAGGGGGTTACGAGCAGTACTTC. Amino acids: CASSPKTGTGGYEQYF.

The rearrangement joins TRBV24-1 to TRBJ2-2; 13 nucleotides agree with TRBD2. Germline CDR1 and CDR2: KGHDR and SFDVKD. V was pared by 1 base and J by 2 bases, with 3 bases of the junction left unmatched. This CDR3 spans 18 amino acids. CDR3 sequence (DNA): TGTGCCACCAGTGATTTAGGGACTAGCGGGGAAAACACCGGGGAGCTGTTTTTT. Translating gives CATSDLGTSGENTGELFF.

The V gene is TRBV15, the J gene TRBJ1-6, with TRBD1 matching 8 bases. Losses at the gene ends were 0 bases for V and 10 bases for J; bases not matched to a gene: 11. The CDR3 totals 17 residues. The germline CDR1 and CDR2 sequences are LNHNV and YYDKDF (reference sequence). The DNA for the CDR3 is TGTGCCACCAGCAGAGACCCGGGACAGGCCACCTACTCACCCCTCCACTTT. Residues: CATSRDPGQATYSPLHF.